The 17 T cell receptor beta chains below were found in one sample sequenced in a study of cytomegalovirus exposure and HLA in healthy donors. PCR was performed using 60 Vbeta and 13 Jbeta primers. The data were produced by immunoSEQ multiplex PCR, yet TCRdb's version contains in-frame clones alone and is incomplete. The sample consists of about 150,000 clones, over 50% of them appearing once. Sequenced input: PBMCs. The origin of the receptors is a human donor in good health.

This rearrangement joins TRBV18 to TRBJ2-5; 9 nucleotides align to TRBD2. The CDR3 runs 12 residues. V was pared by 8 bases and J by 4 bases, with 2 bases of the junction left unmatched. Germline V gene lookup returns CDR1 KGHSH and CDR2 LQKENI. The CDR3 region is CASAGGSETQYF. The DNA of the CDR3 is TGTGCCAGCGCGGGAGGGTCAGAGACCCAGTACTTC.

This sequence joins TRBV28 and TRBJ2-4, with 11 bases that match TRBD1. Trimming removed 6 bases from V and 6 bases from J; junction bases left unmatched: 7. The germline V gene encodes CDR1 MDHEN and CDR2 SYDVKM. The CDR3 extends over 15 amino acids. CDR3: CASSQAGQGGNIQYF. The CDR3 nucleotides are TGTGCCAGCAGCCAGGCGGGACAGGGGGGAAACATTCAGTACTTC.

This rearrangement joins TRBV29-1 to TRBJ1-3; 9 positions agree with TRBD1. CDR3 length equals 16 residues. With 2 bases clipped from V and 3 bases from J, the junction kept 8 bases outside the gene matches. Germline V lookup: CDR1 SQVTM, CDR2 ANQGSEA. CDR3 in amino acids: CSVEQQGAADGNTIYF. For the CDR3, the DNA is TGCAGCGTTGAACAACAGGGGGCAGCAGATGGAAACACCATATATTTT.

CDR3: CASSDSIGRGLDEQYF. The CDR3 DNA reads TGTGCCAGCAGTGACTCTATCGGCAGGGGGCTCGACGAGCAGTACTTC. The V gene is TRBV6-4, the J gene TRBJ2-7; 8 bases match TRBD1. CDR1 and CDR2 from the germline V gene are MRHNA and SNTAGT. V lost 0 bases, J lost 5 bases, and 9 bases stayed unmatched. CDR3 length: 16 amino acids.

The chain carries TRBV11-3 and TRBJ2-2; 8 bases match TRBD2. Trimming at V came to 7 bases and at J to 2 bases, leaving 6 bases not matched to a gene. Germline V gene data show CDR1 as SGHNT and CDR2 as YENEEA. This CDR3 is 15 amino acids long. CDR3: CASNLGLANTGELFF. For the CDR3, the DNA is TGTGCCAGCAACCTCGGACTAGCAAACACCGGGGAGCTGTTTTTT.

This CDR3 is CSVEVVVAGGTYEQYF. CDR3 nucleotide sequence: TGCAGCGTTGAAGTGGTGGTAGCGGGTGGAACCTACGAGCAGTACTTC. The genes are TRBV29-1 and TRBJ2-7, with 7 bases identical to TRBD2. This CDR3 has 16 residues. J was trimmed by 2 bases and V by 1 base; bases with no gene match: 11. CDR1 and CDR2 (germline): SQVTM, ANQGSEA.

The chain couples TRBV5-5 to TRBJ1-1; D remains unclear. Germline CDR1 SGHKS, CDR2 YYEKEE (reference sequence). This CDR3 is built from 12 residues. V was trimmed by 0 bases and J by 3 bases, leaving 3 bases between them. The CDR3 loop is CASSLADTEAFF. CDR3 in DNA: TGTGCCAGCAGCTTGGCGGACACTGAAGCTTTCTTT. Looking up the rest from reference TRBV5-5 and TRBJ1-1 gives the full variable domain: DAGVTQSPTHLIKTRGQQVTLRCSPISGHKSVSWYQQVLGQGPQFIFQYYEKEERGRGNFPDRFSARQFPNYSSELNVNALLLGDSALYLCASSLADTEAFFGQGTRLTVV.

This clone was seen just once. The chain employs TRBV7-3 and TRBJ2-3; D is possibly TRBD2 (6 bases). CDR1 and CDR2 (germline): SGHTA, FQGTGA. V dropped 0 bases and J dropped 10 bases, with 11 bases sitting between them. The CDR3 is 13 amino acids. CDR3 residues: CASSLTSGGPQYF. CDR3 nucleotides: TGTGCCAGCAGCTTAACCTCAGGAGGGCCGCAGTATTTT.

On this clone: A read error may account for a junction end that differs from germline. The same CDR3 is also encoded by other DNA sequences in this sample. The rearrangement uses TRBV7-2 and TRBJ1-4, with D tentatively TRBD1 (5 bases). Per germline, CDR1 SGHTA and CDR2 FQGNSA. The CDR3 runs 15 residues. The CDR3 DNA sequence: TGTGCAAGCAGCCCCCCCGGCAGGGCTAACGAAAAACTGTTTTTT. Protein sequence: CASSPPGRANEKLFF. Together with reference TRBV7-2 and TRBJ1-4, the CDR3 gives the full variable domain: GAGVSQSPSNKVTEKGKDVELRCDPISGHTALYWYRQSLGQGLEFLIYFQGNSAPDKSGLPSDRFSAERTGGSVSTLTIQRTQQEDSAVYLCASSPPGRANEKLFFGSGTQLSVL.

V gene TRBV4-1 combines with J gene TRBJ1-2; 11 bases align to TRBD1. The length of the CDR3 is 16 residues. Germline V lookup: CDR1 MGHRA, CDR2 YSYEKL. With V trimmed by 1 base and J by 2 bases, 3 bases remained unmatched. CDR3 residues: CASSQGWTGGNYGYTF. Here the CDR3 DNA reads TGCGCCAGCAGCCAAGGTTGGACAGGGGGCAACTATGGCTACACCTTC.

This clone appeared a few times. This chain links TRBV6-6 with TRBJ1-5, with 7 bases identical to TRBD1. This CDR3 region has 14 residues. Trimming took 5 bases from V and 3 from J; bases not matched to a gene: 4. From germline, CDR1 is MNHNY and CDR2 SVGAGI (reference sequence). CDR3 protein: CASSTGDNNQPQHF. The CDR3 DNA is TGTGCCAGCAGTACAGGGGACAACAATCAGCCCCAGCATTTT.

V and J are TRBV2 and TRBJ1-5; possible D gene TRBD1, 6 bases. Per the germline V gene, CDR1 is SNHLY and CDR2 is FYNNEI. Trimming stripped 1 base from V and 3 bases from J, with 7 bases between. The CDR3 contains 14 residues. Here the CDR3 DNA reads TGTGCCAGCAGTGAAGGGGGGCTCAATCAGCCCCAGCATTTT. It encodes CASSEGGLNQPQHF.

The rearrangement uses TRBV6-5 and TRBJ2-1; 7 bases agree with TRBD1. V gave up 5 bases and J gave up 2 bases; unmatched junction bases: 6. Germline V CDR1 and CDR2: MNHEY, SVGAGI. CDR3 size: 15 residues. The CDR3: CASSMTGPPYNEQFF. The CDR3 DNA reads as TGTGCCAGCAGTATGACAGGGCCCCCCTACAATGAGCAGTTCTTC.

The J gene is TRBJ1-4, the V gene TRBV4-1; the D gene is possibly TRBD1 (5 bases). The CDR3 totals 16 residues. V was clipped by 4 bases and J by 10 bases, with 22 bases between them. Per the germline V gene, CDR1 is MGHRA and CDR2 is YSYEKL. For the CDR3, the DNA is TGCGCCAGCAGCCCATCCCCCCGGGGGGTTGGGGGAAAACTGTTTTTT. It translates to CASSPSPRGVGGKLFF.

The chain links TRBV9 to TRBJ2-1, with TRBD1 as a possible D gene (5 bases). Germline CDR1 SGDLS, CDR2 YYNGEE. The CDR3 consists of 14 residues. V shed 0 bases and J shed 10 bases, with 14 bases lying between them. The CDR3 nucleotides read TGTGCCAGCAGCGTAGGGGGCCAGGATATCGAGCAGTTCTTC. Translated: CASSVGGQDIEQFF.

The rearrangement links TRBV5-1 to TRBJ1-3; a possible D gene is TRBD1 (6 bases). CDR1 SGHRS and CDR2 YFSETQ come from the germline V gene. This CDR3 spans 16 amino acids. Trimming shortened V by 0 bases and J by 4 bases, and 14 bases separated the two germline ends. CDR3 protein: CASSLAGTRVGNTIYF. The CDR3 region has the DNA TGCGCCAGCAGCTTGGCCGGGACACGAGTAGGAAACACCATATATTTT.

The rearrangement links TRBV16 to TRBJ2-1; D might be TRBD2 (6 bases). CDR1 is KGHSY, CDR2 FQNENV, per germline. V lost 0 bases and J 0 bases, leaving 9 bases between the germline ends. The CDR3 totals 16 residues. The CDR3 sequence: CASSQSLASSYNEQFF. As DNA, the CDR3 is TGTGCCAGCAGCCAATCCCTAGCGAGCTCCTACAATGAGCAGTTCTTC.